These T cell receptor beta chains were read from a single sample in a study of T cell clonotyping in hematopoietic cell transplantation. Assay: immunoSEQ multiplex PCR; the TCRdb copy retains only in-frame clones and omits some. The sample includes approximately 30,000 clones, approximately 94% of them seen just once. The sample comprised peripheral blood mononuclear cells. All receptors derive from a man between 45 and 60 years old in good health. Some clones in this sample may be carry-over from other donors' samples. Each CDR3 is given with its conserved first and last residue. The D gene is left open where the match is weak. Clone size, where shown, is once, few, many, or a class for clones that have expanded.

.	TRBV5-4	TRBD1	TRBJ1-1	TGTGCCAGCAGCTTAAGAGGGGGCTCGAGGACTGAAGCTTTCTTT	CASSLRGGSRTEAFF
.	TRBV4-3	TRBD1	TRBJ1-2	TGCGCCAGCAGCCAAGATCACATAGCAGGGGGCGAGGGAGACTACACCTTC	CASSQDHIAGGEGDYTF
.	TRBV7-2	.	TRBJ2-3	TGTGCCAGCAGCTTAGCAGGCGCGGGGATTAGCACAGATACGCAGTATTTT	CASSLAGAGISTDTQYF
.	TRBV9	.	TRBJ1-3	TGTGCCAGCAGCGTAGACAGGGTAGGAAACACCATATATTTT	CASSVDRVGNTIYF
.	TRBV29-1	.	TRBJ2-5	TGCAGCGTTGGAGGTGTTTCGGGGGAGACCCAGTACTTC	CSVGGVSGETQYF
.	TRBV7-2	.	TRBJ2-7	TGTGCCAGCAGCTTTCAACAGGGATACGAGCAGTACTTC	CASSFQQGYEQYF
.	TRBV28	.	TRBJ1-1	TGTGCCAGCAGTTCCACACCCCCTGGGGCAGTTAGCGATTTCTTT	CASSSTPPGAVSDFF
.	TRBV5-1	TRBD2	TRBJ2-3	TGCGCCAGCAGCGAAGGACTAGCGGGGGTCGCAGATACGCAGTATTTT	CASSEGLAGVADTQYF
.	TRBV19	.	TRBJ1-1	TGTGCCAGTAGTATACCTGCAAGGAGTGCTGAAGCTTTCTTT	CASSIPARSAEAFF
.	TRBV7-2	.	TRBJ1-1	TGTGCCAGCAGCACGACGGTGGGGAGGAACACTGAAGCTTTCTTT	CASSTTVGRNTEAFF
.	TRBV11-2	TRBD2	TRBJ2-3	TGTGCCAGCAGCTTAAGTTCCACACTAGCGGGGGGGCCCCCAGATACGCAGTATTTT	CASSLSSTLAGGPPDTQYF
.	TRBV4-1	TRBD2	TRBJ2-3	TGCGCCAGCAGCCAAGTCTCGCGGGGGGCCCCCACGAATACGCAGTATTTT	CASSQVSRGAPTNTQYF
once	TRBV7-6	.	TRBJ1-1	TGTGCCAGCAGTTCCGACGGGAACACTGAAGCTTTCTTT	CASSSDGNTEAFF
.	TRBV5-1	TRBD1	TRBJ1-6	TGCGCCAGCAGCCCTCCGACAGGGAATAATTCACCCCTCCACTTT	CASSPPTGNNSPLHF
.	TRBV2	TRBD2	TRBJ2-3	TGTGCCAGCAGTAATCAGCGGGGGGCGCAGTATTTT	CASSNQRGAQYF
few	TRBV21-1	.	TRBJ2-7	TGTGCCAGCAGCGTGTTAGACGAGCAGTACTTC	CASSVLDEQYF
.	TRBV30	.	TRBJ2-7	TGTGCCTGGAGCTGGGAAGGGGGGCAGTACTTC	CAWSWEGGQYF
.	TRBV18	TRBD1	TRBJ1-2	TGTGCCAGCTCGCCTATGGGACAGCGCTATGGCTACACCTTC	CASSPMGQRYGYTF
.	TRBV28	.	TRBJ1-4	TGTGCCAGCAGTAGACACGGGGGGACGTCGGGCGAAAAACTGTTTTTT	CASSRHGGTSGEKLFF
.	TRBV28	.	TRBJ1-6	TGTGCCGCCGCTCGGCAGAGCTCCTATAATTCACCCCTCCACTTT	CAAARQSSYNSPLHF
.	TRBV21-1	.	TRBJ1-6	TGTGCCAGCAGCAAAACGGAATCACCCCTCCACTTT	CASSKTESPLHF
.	TRBV12-5	.	TRBJ1-5	TGTGCTAGTGGTCCCGGGGTTGCGGGGGCCCAGCATTTT	CASGPGVAGAQHF
.	TRBV9	.	TRBJ2-7	TGTGCCAGCAGCGTAGGTACGGATACCTACGAGCAGTACTTC	CASSVGTDTYEQYF
once	TRBV9	TRBD1	TRBJ2-3	TGTGCCAGCAGCGTTAGGACAGGGGGCGTCACAGATACGCAGTATTTT	CASSVRTGGVTDTQYF
.	TRBV27	.	TRBJ1-1	TGTGCCAGCAGTATTAACAGGGCGGAGGGCGCTGAAGCTTTCTTT	CASSINRAEGAEAFF
.	TRBV7-6	.	TRBJ2-7	TGTGCCAGCAGCTTAGGTAGGGACGGCCCCTACGAGCAGTACTTC	CASSLGRDGPYEQYF
.	TRBV11-2	.	TRBJ1-5	TGTGCCAGCAGCTTATCGGGCAGCAATCAGCCCCAGCATTTT	CASSLSGSNQPQHF
.	TRBV5-1	TRBD1	TRBJ2-7	TGCGCCAGCAGAAATTACCCGGGGACAGGGGTCTACGAGCAGTACTTC	CASRNYPGTGVYEQYF
.	TRBV21-1	.	TRBJ2-7	TGTGCCAGCAGCAAATCAGGACTAGCGAAACACTACGAGCAGTACTTC	CASSKSGLAKHYEQYF
.	TRBV7-8	.	TRBJ2-7	TGTGCCAGCAGCTTCCGTGGGGGGCGGTACGAGCAGTACTTC	CASSFRGGRYEQYF
.	TRBV28	.	TRBJ1-2	TGTGCCAGCAGTTTGGCGACACGGGGCTATGGCTACACCTTC	CASSLATRGYGYTF
once	TRBV6-5	.	TRBJ1-1	TGTGCCAGCAGTTACGAGTCGAGGAACACTGAAGCTTTCTTT	CASSYESRNTEAFF
.	TRBV5-4	.	TRBJ1-2	TGTGCCAGCAGCTTGGACACAGCTAACTATGGCTACACCTTC	CASSLDTANYGYTF
.	TRBV5-1	.	TRBJ2-7	TGCGCCAGCAGTGACAACTCCTACGAGCAGTACTTC	CASSDNSYEQYF
.	TRBV2	.	TRBJ1-1	TGTGCCAGCAGGGAGAGATTTATGAACACTGAAGCTTTCTTT	CASRERFMNTEAFF
.	TRBV9	TRBD1	TRBJ1-1	TGTGCCAGCAGCGTAGCGGGACAGCAGACAGAAGCTTTCTTT	CASSVAGQQTEAFF
.	TRBV9	.	TRBJ1-3	TGTGCCAGCAGCGTAGCGGGTGGTCCCGGAAACACCATATATTTT	CASSVAGGPGNTIYF
.	TRBV11-2	TRBD1	TRBJ1-5	TGTGCCAGCAGCTTAGGAGGACAGGGTCAGCCCCAGCATTTT	CASSLGGQGQPQHF
.	TRBV2	.	TRBJ1-2	TGTGCCAGCAGGGGGATGGACAGAAACTATGGCTACACCTTC	CASRGMDRNYGYTF
.	TRBV6-6	TRBD1	TRBJ2-7	TGTGCCAGCAGTTACAGGGACAGTCCCTACGAGCAGTACTTC	CASSYRDSPYEQYF
.	TRBV5-1	.	TRBJ1-1	TGCGCCAGCAAAGGGGAGGAGGAAGCTTTCTTT	CASKGEEEAFF
.	TRBV6-6	.	TRBJ1-4	TGTGCCAGCAGCTTCCTCACAGGGGAAAAACTGTTTTTT	CASSFLTGEKLFF
.	TRBV6-5	TRBD2	TRBJ2-5	TGTGCCAGCAGTGTTGACCTAGCGGGGGAGACCCAGTACTTC	CASSVDLAGETQYF
.	TRBV30	TRBD1	TRBJ1-2	TGTGCCTACCACCGGGACAGGCCCTATGGCTACACCTTC	CAYHRDRPYGYTF
.	TRBV9	.	TRBJ2-2	TGTGCCAGCAGCGTAGATCACAGCCCCACCGGGGAGCTGTTTTTT	CASSVDHSPTGELFF